Below, 22 T cell receptor beta chains from the same sample are listed, as sequenced in a study of blood T cell repertoires in COVID-19. The repertoire was sequenced with immunoSEQ multiplex PCR; TCRdb's copy has only in-frame clones and lacks some. The data show approximately 180,000 clones, about 86% seen once. Sequences were obtained from peripheral blood. The receptors derive from a woman in her 70s with COVID-19, enrolled during active disease.

J is TRBJ2-2 and V is TRBV5-1, with D possibly being TRBD2 (6 bases). The V end lost 2 bases, the J end lost 1 base, and 12 bases lay between the germline ends. The germline V gene encodes CDR1 SGHRS and CDR2 YFSETQ. This CDR3 contains 16 residues. In nucleotides, the CDR3 is TGCGCCAGCAGCTTATCGTTGGGGGGGAACACCGGGGAGCTGTTTTTT. It specifies CASSLSLGGNTGELFF.

Here the CDR3 DNA reads TGTGCCAGCAGCGACAACAGGGGAATGGATGAGCAGTTCTTC. It specifies CASSDNRGMDEQFF. This chain joins TRBV9 and TRBJ2-1; TRBD1 matches 7 bases. The junction had 8 bases not matched to a gene; V was cut back by 3 bases and J by 8 bases. From germline, CDR1 is SGDLS and CDR2 YYNGEE. The CDR3 length is 14 residues.

The rearrangement links TRBV24-1 to TRBJ2-6, with a weak D call TRBD2 (6 bases). The CDR3 spans 15 residues. The germline gives CDR1 KGHDR, CDR2 SFDVKD. The V gene lost 5 bases and the J gene lost 4 bases, with 11 bases spanning the gap. CDR3 coding DNA: TGTGCCACCAGTGGCGGGGAGGTGGGGGCCAACGTCCTGACTTTC. It is translated as CATSGGEVGANVLTF.

The chain is built from TRBV5-1 and TRBJ1-4, with TRBD1 matching over 11 bases. CDR1 is SGHRS and CDR2 is YFSETQ in the germline V gene. The CDR3 is 14 amino acids. The J segment lost 6 bases and the V segment lost 6 bases, leaving 4 bases of the junction unmatched. The CDR3 sequence: CASIRDRGDEKLFF. The DNA of the CDR3 is TGCGCCAGCATTAGGGACAGGGGGGATGAAAAACTGTTTTTT.

V usage is TRBV6-5 and J usage is TRBJ2-2, with D perhaps matching TRBD2 (6 bases). CDR1 is MNHEY, CDR2 SVGAGI, per germline. This CDR3 contains 15 residues. V lost 8 bases, J lost 3 bases, and 16 bases lay in between. CDR3 sequence: CASPTSMGDTGELFF. As DNA, the CDR3 is TGTGCCAGCCCTACTAGCATGGGGGACACCGGGGAGCTGTTTTTT.

V usage is TRBV5-4 and J usage is TRBJ2-7; 7 positions match TRBD1. The V gene's germline CDR1 is SGHNT and CDR2 YYREEE (reference sequence). The CDR3 has 15 residues. V trimming: 2 bases; J trimming: 1 base; junction bases outside the gene matches: 6. Written as DNA, the CDR3 is TGTGCCAGCAGCTTCCTCCAGACAGGGTCCTACGAGCAGTACTTC. Protein sequence: CASSFLQTGSYEQYF.

V and J are TRBV5-1 and TRBJ2-3; perhaps TRBD1 as D (6 bases). The V gene's germline CDR1 is SGHRS and CDR2 YFSETQ. This CDR3 is built from 17 residues. The ends were cut back, 0 bases at V and 0 bases at J, with 14 bases in the middle. CDR3 in amino acids: CASSLEGTGSSTDTQYF. The CDR3 bases are TGCGCCAGCAGCTTGGAGGGAACAGGGAGTAGCACAGATACGCAGTATTTT.

This clone was recorded once. This rearrangement joins TRBV18 to TRBJ1-2; TRBD1 aligns across 7 bases. This CDR3 has 13 amino acids. V shed 3 bases, J shed 4 bases, and the junction held 2 bases outside the gene matches. Germline loops: CDR1 KGHSH, CDR2 LQKENI. CDR3 DNA sequence: TGTGCCAGCTCACCTAGGGACAGCTATGGCTACACCTTC. Translating gives CASSPRDSYGYTF.

The chain has TRBV19 and TRBJ1-5; D unresolved. The CDR3 spans 13 residues. Trimming cost V 3 bases and J 5 bases, with 8 bases left between them. Germline CDR1 LNHDA, CDR2 SQIVND (reference sequence). The CDR3: CASSMPGYQPQHF. In nucleotides, the CDR3 is TGTGCCAGTAGTATGCCCGGTTATCAGCCCCAGCATTTT.

The V and J genes are TRBV5-6 and TRBJ2-7; 9 bases align to TRBD2. The V segment lost 1 base and the J segment 0 bases; nucleotides outside the gene matches: 8. Germline values: CDR1 SGHDT, CDR2 YYEEEE. The CDR3 sequence is 17 residues long. Written as DNA, the CDR3 is TGTGCCAGCAGCTTGTCGTCTAGCGGGATGAGCTCCTACGAGCAGTACTTC. It translates to CASSLSSSGMSSYEQYF.

The J gene is TRBJ2-1, the V gene TRBV29-1; TRBD2 agrees at 12 bases. Trimming removed 4 bases from V and 3 bases from J; junction bases left unmatched: 4. This CDR3 comprises 15 residues. In germline, CDR1 is SQVTM, CDR2 ANQGSEA. The CDR3 spells CSVARLAGVYNEQFF. CDR3 nucleotide sequence: TGCAGCGTTGCTAGACTAGCGGGAGTCTACAATGAGCAGTTCTTC.

This rearrangement joins TRBV5-6 to TRBJ1-1, with D possibly being TRBD1 (6 bases). V was clipped by 5 bases and J by 10 bases, with 15 bases between them. This CDR3 region has 12 residues. Per the germline V gene, CDR1 is SGHDT and CDR2 is YYEEEE. Written as DNA, the CDR3 is TGTGCCAGCAGAGCCCAGGGGTCGTCAGCTTTCTTT. Its protein is CASRAQGSSAFF.

This clone was found once. This rearrangement joins TRBV19 to TRBJ1-5; D might be TRBD1 (5 bases). Germline V lookup: CDR1 LNHDA, CDR2 SQIVND (reference sequence). The ends were cut back, 5 bases at V and 3 bases at J, with 14 bases in the middle. The CDR3 has 15 residues. CDR3 protein: CASSVVFRDNQPQHF. The CDR3 DNA sequence: TGTGCCAGTAGTGTCGTCTTCAGGGACAATCAGCCCCAGCATTTT.

This sequence joins TRBV6-5 and TRBJ2-3; the D gene is possibly TRBD1 (6 bases). The germline V and J ends were trimmed by 10 bases and 5 bases, with 19 bases remaining between them. This CDR3 comprises 14 residues. Germline CDR1 reads MNHEY; CDR2 reads SVGAGI. CDR3 loop: CAIQAGTNRDTQYF. CDR3 nucleotides: TGTGCCATCCAGGCTGGGACAAACCGAGATACGCAGTATTTT.

Only a few counts were recorded for this clone. The chain uses TRBV11-3 and TRBJ2-7; 11 bases are a match to TRBD2. Germline V gene data show CDR1 as SGHNT and CDR2 as YENEEA. The CDR3 contains 16 residues. The ends lost 2 bases at V and 1 base at J; junction bases unmatched: 4. CDR3 loop: CASSLSRLAGSYEQYF. CDR3 DNA sequence: TGTGCCAGCAGCTTATCTCGACTAGCGGGGTCCTACGAGCAGTACTTC.

This sequence joins TRBV9 and TRBJ2-1; D gene ambiguous. The germline V gene has CDR1 SGDLS and CDR2 YYNGEE. The CDR3 loop spans 14 amino acids. The V gene lost 4 bases and the J gene lost 6 bases, with 14 bases spanning the gap. The CDR3 coding sequence is TGTGCCAGCAGCTCCCGGCGAGGTTCCAATGAGCAGTTCTTC. Protein: CASSSRRGSNEQFF.

V is TRBV6-5 and J is TRBJ1-6, with D hard to call. The CDR3 totals 15 residues. V lost 8 bases to trimming and J lost 5 bases, with 16 bases between them. Germline V CDR1 and CDR2: MNHEY, SVGAGI. The CDR3 DNA is TGTGCCAGCTCCGGAACAGATCACCATAATTCACCCCTCCACTTT. It is translated as CASSGTDHHNSPLHF.

The genes are TRBV9 and TRBJ1-1, with TRBD1 matching over 7 bases. This CDR3 spans 15 amino acids. The V and J ends lost 4 bases and 0 bases, in that order; junction bases with no gene match: 6. CDR1 and CDR2 from the germline V gene are SGDLS and YYNGEE. In DNA, the CDR3 is TGTGCCAGCAGCCCCACCGGGACAGTGAACACTGAAGCTTTCTTT. Residues: CASSPTGTVNTEAFF.

V gene TRBV20-1 combines with J gene TRBJ2-7, with 9 bases lining up with TRBD1. The CDR3 sequence is 13 residues long. Germline V lookup: CDR1 DFQATT, CDR2 SNEGSKA (reference sequence). Germline trimming cut 3 bases from V and 6 bases from J; bases unmatched to any gene: 6. CDR3 sequence (DNA): TGCAGTGCTAGTAACAGGGGGCGTTTCGAGCAGTACTTC. Amino acid sequence: CSASNRGRFEQYF.

The chain has TRBV2 and TRBJ2-6; possibly TRBD1 for D (6 bases). Germline V gene data show CDR1 as SNHLY and CDR2 as FYNNEI. The V end was cut by 2 bases, the J end by 2 bases, with 10 bases between. This CDR3 is 16 amino acids long. CDR3 sequence (DNA): TGTGCCAGCAGTGAACTCAGGGGTGCTGGGGCCAACGTCCTGACTTTC. Its protein is CASSELRGAGANVLTF. The variable domain in full, completed from reference TRBV2 and TRBJ2-6, reads EPEVTQTPSHQVTQMGQEVILRCVPISNHLYFYWYRQILGQKVEFLVSFYNNEISEKSEIFDDQFSVERPDGSNFTLKIRSTKLEDSAMYFCASSELRGAGANVLTFGAGSRLTVL.

This chain joins TRBV11-2 and TRBJ2-4, with D tentatively TRBD1 (6 bases). The CDR3 runs 16 residues. Germline loops: CDR1 SGHAT, CDR2 FQNNGV. The V gene lost 4 bases and the J gene lost 7 bases, with 20 bases spanning the gap. CDR3 sequence: CASSYTHPGQRNIQYF. DNA for the CDR3: TGTGCCAGCAGCTATACCCACCCGGGACAACGGAACATTCAGTACTTC. Combining the CDR3 with reference TRBV11-2 and TRBJ2-4 gives the whole variable domain EAGVAQSPRYKIIEKRQSVAFWCNPISGHATLYWYQQILGQGPKLLIQFQNNGVVDDSQLPKDRFSAERLKGVDSTLKIQPAKLEDSAVYLCASSYTHPGQRNIQYFGAGTRLSVL.

V usage is TRBV5-1 and J usage is TRBJ2-7, with a possible D match to TRBD2 (6 bases). Germline lookup yields CDR1 SGHRS and CDR2 YFSETQ. The CDR3 runs to 16 residues. Trimming took off 4 bases at V and 1 base at J, with 18 bases between the two ends. CDR3: CASSPSAGLLSYEQYF. For the CDR3, the DNA is TGCGCCAGCAGCCCCTCCGCGGGGTTGCTGTCCTACGAGCAGTACTTC.